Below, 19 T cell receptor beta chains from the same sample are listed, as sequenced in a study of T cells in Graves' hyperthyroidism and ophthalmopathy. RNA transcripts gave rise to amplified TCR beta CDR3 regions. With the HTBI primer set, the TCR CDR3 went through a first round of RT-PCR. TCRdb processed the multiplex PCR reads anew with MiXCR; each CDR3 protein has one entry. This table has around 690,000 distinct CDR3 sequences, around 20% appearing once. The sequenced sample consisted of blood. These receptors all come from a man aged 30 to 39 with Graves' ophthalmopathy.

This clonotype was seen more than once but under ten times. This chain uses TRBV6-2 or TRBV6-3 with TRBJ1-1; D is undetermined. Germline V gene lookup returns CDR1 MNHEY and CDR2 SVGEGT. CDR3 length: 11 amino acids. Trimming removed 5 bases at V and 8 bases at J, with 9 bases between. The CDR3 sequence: CASSNTVEAFF. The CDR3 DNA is TGTGCCAGCAGTAACACAGTGGAAGCTTTCTTT.

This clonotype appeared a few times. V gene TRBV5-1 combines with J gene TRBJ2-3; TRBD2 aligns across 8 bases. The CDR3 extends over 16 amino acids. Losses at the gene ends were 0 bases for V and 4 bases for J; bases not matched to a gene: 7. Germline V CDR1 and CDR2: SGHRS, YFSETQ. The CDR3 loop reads CASSLEVAGSADTQYF. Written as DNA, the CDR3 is TGCGCCAGCAGCTTGGAGGTAGCGGGATCAGCAGATACGCAGTATTTT.

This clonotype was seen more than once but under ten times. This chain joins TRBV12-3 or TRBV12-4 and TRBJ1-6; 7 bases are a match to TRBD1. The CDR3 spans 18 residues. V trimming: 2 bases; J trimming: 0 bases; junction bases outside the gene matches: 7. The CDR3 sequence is CASSLRPTGSSYNSPLHF. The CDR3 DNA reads TGTGCCAGCAGTTTAAGGCCGACAGGGAGCTCCTATAATTCACCCCTCCACTTT.

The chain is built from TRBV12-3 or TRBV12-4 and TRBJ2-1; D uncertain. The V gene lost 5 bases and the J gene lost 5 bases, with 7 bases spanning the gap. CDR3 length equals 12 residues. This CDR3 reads CASSVHNNEQFF. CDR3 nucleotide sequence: TGTGCCAGCAGTGTCCATAACAATGAGCAGTTCTTC.

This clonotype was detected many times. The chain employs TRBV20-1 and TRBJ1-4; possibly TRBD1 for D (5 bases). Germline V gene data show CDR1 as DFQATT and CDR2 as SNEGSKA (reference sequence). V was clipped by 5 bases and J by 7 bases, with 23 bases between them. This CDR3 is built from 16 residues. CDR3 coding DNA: TGCAGTGCTTCTCGTGGCAGTCCAAGGGGTGGTGAAAAACTGTTTTTT. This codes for CSASRGSPRGGEKLFF.

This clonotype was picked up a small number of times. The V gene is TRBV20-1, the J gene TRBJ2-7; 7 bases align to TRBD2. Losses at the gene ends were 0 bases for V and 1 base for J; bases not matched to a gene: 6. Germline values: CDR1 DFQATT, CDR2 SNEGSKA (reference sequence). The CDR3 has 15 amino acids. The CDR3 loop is CSARDRRENSYEQYF. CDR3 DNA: TGCAGTGCTAGAGATAGGCGGGAGAATTCCTACGAGCAGTACTTC.

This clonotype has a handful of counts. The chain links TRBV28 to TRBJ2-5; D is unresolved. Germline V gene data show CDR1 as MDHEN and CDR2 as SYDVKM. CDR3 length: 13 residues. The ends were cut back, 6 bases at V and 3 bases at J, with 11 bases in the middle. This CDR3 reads CASSRRNEETQYF. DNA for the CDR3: TGTGCCAGCAGCAGACGGAATGAAGAGACCCAGTACTTC.

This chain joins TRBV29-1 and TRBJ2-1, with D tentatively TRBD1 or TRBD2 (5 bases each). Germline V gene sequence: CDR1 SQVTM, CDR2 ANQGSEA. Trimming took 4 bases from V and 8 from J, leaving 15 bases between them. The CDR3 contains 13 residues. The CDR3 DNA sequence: TGCAGCGTTGTAGGGACCGAGAGGTATGAGCAGTTCTTC. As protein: CSVVGTERYEQFF.

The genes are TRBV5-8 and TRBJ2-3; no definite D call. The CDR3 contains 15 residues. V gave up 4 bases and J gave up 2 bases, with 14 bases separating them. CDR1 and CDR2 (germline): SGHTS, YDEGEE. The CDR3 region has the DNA TGTGCCAGCAGCCCCGGGCCAGTTGACACAGATACGCAGTATTTT. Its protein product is CASSPGPVDTDTQYF.

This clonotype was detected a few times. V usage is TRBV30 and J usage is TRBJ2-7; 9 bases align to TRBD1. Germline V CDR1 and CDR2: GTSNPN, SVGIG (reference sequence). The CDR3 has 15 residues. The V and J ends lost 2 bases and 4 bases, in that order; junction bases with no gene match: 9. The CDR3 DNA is TGTGCCTGGAGTCTCTTTGGGACAGGGAGATACGAGCAGTACTTC. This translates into CAWSLFGTGRYEQYF.

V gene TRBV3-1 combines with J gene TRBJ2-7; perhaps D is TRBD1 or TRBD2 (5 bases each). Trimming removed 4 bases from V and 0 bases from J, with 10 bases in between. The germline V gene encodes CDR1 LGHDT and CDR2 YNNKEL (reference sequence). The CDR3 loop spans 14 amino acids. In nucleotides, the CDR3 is TGTGCCAGCAGCCGGGGACGCACCTCCTACGAGCAGTACTTC. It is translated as CASSRGRTSYEQYF.

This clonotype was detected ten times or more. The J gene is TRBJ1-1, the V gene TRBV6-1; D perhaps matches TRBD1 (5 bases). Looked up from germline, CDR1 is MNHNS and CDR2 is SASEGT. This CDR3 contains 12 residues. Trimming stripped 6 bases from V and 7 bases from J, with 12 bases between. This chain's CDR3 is CASSPGRSEAFF. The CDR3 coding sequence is TGTGCCAGCAGCCCGGGACGTAGTGAAGCTTTCTTT.

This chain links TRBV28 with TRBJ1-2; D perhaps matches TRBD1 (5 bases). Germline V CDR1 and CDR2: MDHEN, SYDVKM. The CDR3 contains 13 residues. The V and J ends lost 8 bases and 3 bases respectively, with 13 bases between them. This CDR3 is CASQKAGDYGYTF. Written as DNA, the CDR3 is TGTGCCAGCCAAAAGGCGGGGGACTATGGCTACACCTTC.

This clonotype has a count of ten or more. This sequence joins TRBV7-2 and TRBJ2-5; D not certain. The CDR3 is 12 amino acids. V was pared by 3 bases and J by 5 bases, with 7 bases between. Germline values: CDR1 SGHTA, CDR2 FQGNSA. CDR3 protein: CASSFPPETQYF. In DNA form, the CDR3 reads TGTGCCAGCAGCTTTCCTCCGGAGACCCAGTACTTC.

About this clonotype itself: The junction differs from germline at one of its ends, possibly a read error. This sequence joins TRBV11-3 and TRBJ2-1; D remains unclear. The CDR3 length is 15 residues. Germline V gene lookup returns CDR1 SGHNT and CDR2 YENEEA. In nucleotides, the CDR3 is TGTGCCAGCGGCTTAGATCGCTCAAGCTACAATGAGCAGTTCTTC. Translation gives CASGLDRSSYNEQFF.

CDR3 bases: TGTGCCAGCAGTTACGGTCAGATCAACACCGGGGAGCTGTTTTTT. Amino acid sequence: CASSYGQINTGELFF. The genes are TRBV6-2 or TRBV6-3 and TRBJ2-2; no reliable D call. V lost 2 bases to trimming and J lost 2 bases, with 9 bases between them. The CDR3 has 15 amino acids. CDR1 and CDR2 (germline): MNHEY, SVGEGT.

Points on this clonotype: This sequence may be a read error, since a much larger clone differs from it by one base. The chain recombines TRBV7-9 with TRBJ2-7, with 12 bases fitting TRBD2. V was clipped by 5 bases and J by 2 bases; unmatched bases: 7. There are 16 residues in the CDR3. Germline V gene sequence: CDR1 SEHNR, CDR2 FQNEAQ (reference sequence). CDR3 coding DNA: TGTGCCAGCAGCGCTAGCGGGAGGGCCCAGGCCTACGAGCAGTACTTC. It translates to CASSASGRAQAYEQYF.

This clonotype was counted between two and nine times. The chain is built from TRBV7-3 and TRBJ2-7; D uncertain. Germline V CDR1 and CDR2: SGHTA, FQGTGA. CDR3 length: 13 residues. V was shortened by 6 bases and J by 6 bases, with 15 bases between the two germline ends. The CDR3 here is CASSHIANSEQYF. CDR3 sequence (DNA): TGTGCCAGCAGTCATATCGCCAACTCCGAGCAGTACTTC.

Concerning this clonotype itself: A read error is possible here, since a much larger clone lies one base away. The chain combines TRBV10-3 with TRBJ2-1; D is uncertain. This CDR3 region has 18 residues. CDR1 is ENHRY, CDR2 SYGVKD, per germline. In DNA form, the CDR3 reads TGTGCCATCAGTGAGACCCCACCCGTCGACCCCGGATCTAATGAGCAGCTCTTC. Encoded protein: CAISETPPVDPGSNEQLF.